This TCR beta chain was recovered during a study of T cell changes during pregnancy in multiple sclerosis. Data came from immunoSEQ multiplex PCR; TCRdb stores just in-frame clones and leaves some out. The sample holds 40,000 to 55,000 clones; around 90% are singletons and the top ten take 0.55% to 0.65%. The CDR3 covers 14 residues. Germline V gene data show CDR1 as SGHAT and CDR2 as FQNNGV. J was trimmed by 1 base and V by 3 bases; bases with no gene match: 1. The sequencing used CD4+ T cells from peripheral blood mononuclear cells, collected after pregnancy. This receptor was identified in a female donor in good health, enrolled as a control in a pregnancy study. The chain recombines TRBV11-2 with TRBJ1-1; 8 bases are a match to TRBD1. CDR3 DNA sequence: TGTGCCAGCAGCTTCGGACAGGGGAACACTGAAGCTTTCTTT. It yields the protein CASSFGQGNTEAFF.